The source of this T cell receptor (beta chain) is a study of T cells in Graves' hyperthyroidism and ophthalmopathy. Findings of the study overall: Blood also held most thyroid clonotypes expanded beyond 0.001.

TCR beta CDR3 region amplification was performed from RNA transcripts. The HTBI primer set drove a first-round RT-PCR of the TCR CDR3. TCRdb re-derived calls from the multiplex PCR reads in MiXCR, one entry per CDR3 protein. The sample lists about 640,000 distinct CDR3 sequences; under 25% were seen once. Active moderate-to-severe ophthalmopathy, Clinical Activity Score at least 3, NOSPECS at least 4, under 3 months' duration. Exclusion of patients followed from uncontrolled infection, other autoimmune disease, pregnancy or lactation. Trimming removed 0 bases from V and 8 bases from J, with 10 bases in between. The CDR3 has 13 amino acids. Germline V gene lookup returns CDR1 LGHNA and CDR2 YSLEER. This clonotype came up a few times. Antigen unknown.

The genes are TRBV4-3 and TRBJ1-1, with D unclear. The TCR originated in a man in his thirties or forties with Graves' ophthalmopathy. What was sequenced was blood. CDR3 coding DNA: TGCGCCAGCAGCCAAGATTCCGCTAAAGAAGCTTTCTTT. Protein: CASSQDSAKEAFF.